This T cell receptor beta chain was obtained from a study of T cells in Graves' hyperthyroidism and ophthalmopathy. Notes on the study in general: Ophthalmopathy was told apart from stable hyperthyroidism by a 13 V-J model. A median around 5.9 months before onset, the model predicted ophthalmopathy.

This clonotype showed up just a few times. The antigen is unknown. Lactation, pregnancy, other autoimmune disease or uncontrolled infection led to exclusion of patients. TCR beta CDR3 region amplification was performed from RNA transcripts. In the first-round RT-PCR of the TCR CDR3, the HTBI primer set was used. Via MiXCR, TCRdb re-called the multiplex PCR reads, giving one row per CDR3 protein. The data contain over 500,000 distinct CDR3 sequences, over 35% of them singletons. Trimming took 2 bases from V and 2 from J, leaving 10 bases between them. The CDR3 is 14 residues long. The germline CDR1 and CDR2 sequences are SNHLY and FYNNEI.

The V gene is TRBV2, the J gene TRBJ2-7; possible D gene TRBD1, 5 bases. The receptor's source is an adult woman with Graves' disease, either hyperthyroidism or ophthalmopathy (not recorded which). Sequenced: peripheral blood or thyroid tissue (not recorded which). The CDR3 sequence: CASSELTDTYEQYF. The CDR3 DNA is TGTGCCAGCAGTGAATTGACAGATACCTACGAGCAGTACTTC.